The clone carrying this T cell receptor beta chain has a handful of counts. What it binds is unknown. One end of the junction does not line up with germline, which may come from a read error. The TCR beta CDR3 regions underwent amplification using RNA transcripts as the source. The HTBI primer set was used in a first-round RT-PCR of the TCR CDR3. TCRdb fed the multiplex PCR reads into MiXCR, producing one record per CDR3 protein. The table has about 98,000 distinct CDR3 sequences, around 42% seen once; the top ten hold around 9.6%. Participants, patients aged 18 to 65, had newly diagnosed hyperthyroidism with a duration under 2 months. Patients having uncontrolled infection, another autoimmune disease, pregnancy or lactation were not included. The source of the sample is a study of T cells in Graves' hyperthyroidism and ophthalmopathy. General observations from the study: Among thyroid clonotypes expanded above 0.001, most also appeared in blood.

Germline V gene lookup returns CDR1 SGHVS and CDR2 FQNEAQ. The CDR3 totals 16 residues. The receptor was isolated from a woman aged 25 to 39 with Graves' hyperthyroidism. The V gene is TRBV7-8, the J gene TRBJ1-5, with D tentatively TRBD1 (6 bases). Sequencing was carried out using peripheral blood or thyroid tissue (not recorded which). The DNA for the CDR3 is TGTGCCAGCAGTTTAGACAGCATCGGGGGCGGTCAGCCCCAGCATTTT. Protein sequence: CASSLDSIGGGQPQHF.